The 8 T cell receptor beta chains below all came from one sample that was sequenced in a study of shared clonotypes between healthy human individuals. Sequencing was performed with immunoSEQ multiplex PCR; in TCRdb, only in-frame clones are kept and a portion is missing. The sample lists 2 million to 2.5 million clones, almost 96% occurring once. The sample was naive CD4+ T cells sorted from blood. Subset defined: CD45RA+ positively selected. The receptor source for this set is a man aged 18 to 29 in good health.

Remarks on this clone: Other DNA sequences in this specimen translate into the identical CDR3. The rearrangement uses TRBV5-1 and TRBJ2-3; 13 bases match TRBD2. Germline V lookup: CDR1 SGHRS, CDR2 YFSETQ. J lost 3 bases, V lost 4 bases, and 5 bases had no gene match. This CDR3 region has 16 residues. CDR3 loop: CASSPRTSGSTDTQYF. The CDR3 DNA reads TGCGCCAGCAGCCCGAGGACTAGCGGGAGTACAGATACGCAGTATTTT.

The chain recombines TRBV27 with TRBJ2-3; TRBD1 might be the D (7 bases). CDR1 and CDR2 from the germline V gene are MNHEY and SMNVEV (reference sequence). The CDR3 consists of 15 residues. The V gene lost 2 bases and the J gene lost 5 bases, with 14 bases spanning the gap. The CDR3 spells CASSLGFQGGDTQYF. The CDR3 bases are TGTGCCAGCAGTTTAGGATTTCAGGGGGGAGATACGCAGTATTTT.

The V call is TRBV6-5, the J call TRBJ1-3; D not resolved. CDR1 is MNHEY, CDR2 SVGAGI, per germline. This CDR3 is 13 amino acids long. V lost 4 bases, J lost 10 bases, and 14 bases lay in between. The CDR3 DNA reads as TGTGCCAGCAGTTCGTCAACCGCTGGGACCATATATTTT. It codes for CASSSSTAGTIYF.

J is TRBJ1-2 and V is TRBV5-6; 8 nucleotides line up with TRBD1. The CDR3 contains 15 residues. V was clipped by 2 bases and J by 4 bases; unmatched bases: 7. The germline V gene has CDR1 SGHDT and CDR2 YYEEEE. The CDR3 nucleotides are TGTGCCAGCAGCTTAGACAGGGGCCTGGCCTATGGCTACACCTTC. It specifies CASSLDRGLAYGYTF.

V usage is TRBV6-1 and J usage is TRBJ2-7; a weak D match, TRBD2 (6 bases). V was clipped by 7 bases and J by 0 bases, with 19 bases between them. The CDR3 covers 16 residues. CDR1 and CDR2 from the germline V gene are MNHNS and SASEGT. The CDR3 protein is CASNDEGLAYSYEQYF. The CDR3 DNA reads as TGTGCCAGCAATGACGAGGGGCTAGCGTACTCCTACGAGCAGTACTTC.

As to this clone: The same CDR3 can be traced to other DNA sequences in this sample. The chain employs TRBV9 and TRBJ1-6; D gene uncertain. Trimming took 2 bases from V and 7 from J, leaving 7 bases between them. The germline CDR1 and CDR2 sequences are SGDLS and YYNGEE. The CDR3 loop spans 13 amino acids. DNA of the CDR3: TGTGCCAGCAGCGTTGGGGAAAATTCACCCCTCCACTTT. This sequence encodes CASSVGENSPLHF.

The chain is built from TRBV10-3 and TRBJ2-1, with 14 bases matching TRBD2. After removal of 4 bases from V and 9 bases from J, the junction contained 11 bases not matched to a gene. This CDR3 has 17 residues. Germline V lookup: CDR1 ENHRY, CDR2 SYGVKD. CDR3 in amino acids: CAISVYPGLAGAGEQFF. The CDR3 DNA follows: TGTGCCATCAGTGTATACCCGGGACTAGCGGGAGCTGGTGAGCAGTTCTTC.

The chain joins TRBV5-4 to TRBJ1-2; 9 bases align to TRBD1. The germline V gene encodes CDR1 SGHNT and CDR2 YYREEE (reference sequence). Trimming took 4 bases from V and 2 from J; bases not matched to a gene: 9. The CDR3 spans 16 residues. CDR3 in amino acids: CASSALQGAQNYGYTF. The CDR3 nucleotides read TGTGCCAGCAGCGCGTTACAGGGGGCGCAGAACTATGGCTACACCTTC.